This TCR beta chain was sequenced in a study of blood T cells in healthy people across ages. Study findings and constraints: Estimates of diversity drawn from one million T cells were considered underestimates. While age rose, TCR beta diversity per million T cells dropped in a roughly linear way.

Notes on this clonotype: Its cognate antigen is unknown.

Using a J-beta primer mix together with a sample-barcoded 5' primer, a second PCR was run for about 6 to 11 cycles. TCRdb called the 5' RACE reads again in MiXCR, with one record for every CDR3 protein. The sample holds about 680,000 distinct CDR3 sequences, around 45% seen once. Every donor gave approximately 10 milliliters of peripheral blood. Isolated per sample were at least 6 million PBMCs. Germline CDR1 and CDR2: LGHDT and YNNKEL (reference sequence). The CDR3 extends over 12 amino acids. Between the trimmed V and J ends, which lost 1 base and 7 bases, there was a span of 5 bases. The TCR comes from a woman aged 55-69 years in good health. Sequencing used blood. The V gene is TRBV3-1, the J gene TRBJ2-1; D is ambiguous. CDR3 sequence reads: CASSQVRNEQFF. CDR3 DNA: TGTGCCAGCAGCCAAGTAAGGAATGAGCAGTTCTTC.